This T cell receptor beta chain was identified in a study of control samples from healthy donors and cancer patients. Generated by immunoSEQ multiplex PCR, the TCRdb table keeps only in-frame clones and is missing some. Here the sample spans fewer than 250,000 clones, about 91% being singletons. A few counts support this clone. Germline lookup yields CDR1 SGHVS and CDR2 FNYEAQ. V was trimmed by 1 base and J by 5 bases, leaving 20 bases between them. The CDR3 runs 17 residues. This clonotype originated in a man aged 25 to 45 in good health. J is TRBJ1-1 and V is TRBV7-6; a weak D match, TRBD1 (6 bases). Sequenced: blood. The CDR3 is CASSLVGGGSGGTEAFF. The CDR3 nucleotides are TGTGCCAGCAGCTTAGTAGGTGGGGGCTCGGGAGGAACTGAAGCTTTCTTT.